This TCR beta chain stems from a study of response to subunit inactivated influenza vaccine. Each CDR3 protein is one row after TCRdb ran MiXCR on the RT-PCR reads. This sample carries roughly 710,000 distinct CDR3 sequences, about 14% of them seen once, and the ten largest clones take 6.5% to 8%. Per germline, CDR1 MGHRA and CDR2 YSYEKL. The V and J ends lost 2 bases and 3 bases, in that order; junction bases with no gene match: 2. The CDR3 loop spans 14 amino acids. The chain carries TRBV4-1 and TRBJ1-2, with 8 bases that match TRBD1. The sequence was collected from a man aged 45-65 years who received an inactivated influenza vaccine. The source was PBMCs from blood, collected 14 to 15 days before vaccination. This CDR3 is CASSQLTGDYGYTF. The CDR3 nucleotides read TGCGCCAGCAGCCAACTGACAGGGGACTATGGCTACACCTTC.